A single sample is the source of the 19 T cell receptor beta chains below, sequenced in a study of cytomegalovirus exposure and HLA in healthy donors. The PCR made use of 60 Vbeta and 13 Jbeta primers. The assay was immunoSEQ multiplex PCR, and TCRdb's table has in-frame clones only and misses some. Counted here are about 100,000 clones, over 60% occurring once; the ten biggest clones make up over 4.5%. Sequenced input: PBMCs. These receptor sequences come from a woman between 18 and 29 years old in good health and CMV-seropositive.

This clone was counted between two and nine times. The CDR3 region has the DNA TGTGCCAGCAGCGGGCGCGGGGCAGCGGGAGGGCCAGATGAGCAGTTCTTC. It yields the protein CASSGRGAAGGPDEQFF. The rearrangement joins TRBV9 to TRBJ2-1; TRBD2 aligns across 10 bases. Trimming took 3 bases from V and 8 from J; bases not matched to a gene: 14. The CDR3 length is 17 residues. CDR1 is SGDLS, CDR2 YYNGEE, per germline.

The chain links TRBV28 to TRBJ2-7; 10 nucleotides line up with TRBD1. The CDR3 has 15 amino acids. Germline CDR1 reads MDHEN; CDR2 reads SYDVKM. V was pared by 6 bases and J by 6 bases, with 11 bases of the junction left unmatched. The CDR3 DNA sequence: TGTGCCAGCAGACCTCCCGGGACAGGGGCTCCCGAGCAGTACTTC. It specifies CASRPPGTGAPEQYF.

Concerning this clone: Other DNA sequences in this sample translate to the same CDR3. The rearrangement links TRBV6-5 to TRBJ1-6; TRBD1 matches at 10 bases. V shed 5 bases, J shed 14 bases, and the junction held 6 bases outside the gene matches. The CDR3 contains 13 residues. Germline V gene data show CDR1 as MNHEY and CDR2 as SVGAGI. The CDR3 protein is CASSRTGGQSLHF. In DNA, the CDR3 is TGTGCCAGCAGTCGGACAGGGGGTCAATCCCTCCACTTT.

The chain recombines TRBV19 with TRBJ2-1; 7 bases fit TRBD2. V dropped 1 base and J dropped 5; count of bases not matched to a gene: 2. Germline values: CDR1 LNHDA, CDR2 SQIVND (reference sequence). The CDR3 has 14 residues. The CDR3 bases are TGTGCCAGTAGTATAGTGGGACTAAACAATGAGCAGTTCTTC. Encoded protein: CASSIVGLNNEQFF.

This clone was found a few times. V usage is TRBV29-1 and J usage is TRBJ2-7; 8 positions match TRBD2. Germline CDR1 reads SQVTM; CDR2 reads ANQGSEA. The length of the CDR3 is 14 residues. V lost 3 bases, J lost 0 bases, and 4 bases stayed unmatched. Here the CDR3 reads CSVESSGGSYEQYF. As DNA, the CDR3 is TGCAGCGTTGAGTCCAGCGGGGGCTCCTACGAGCAGTACTTC.

J is TRBJ2-1 and V is TRBV30; 8 nucleotides line up with TRBD2. The CDR3 has 15 amino acids. CDR1 is GTSNPN and CDR2 is SVGIG in the germline V gene (reference sequence). The V and J ends lost 4 bases and 8 bases, in that order; junction bases with no gene match: 13. The CDR3 here is CAWTPRALAGHEQFF. The DNA for the CDR3 is TGTGCCTGGACCCCCCGTGCTCTAGCGGGTCATGAGCAGTTCTTC.

The chain couples TRBV27 to TRBJ2-3, with 11 bases aligning to TRBD2. V lost 0 bases and J lost 10; bases outside the gene matches: 6. This CDR3 contains 15 residues. Germline lookup yields CDR1 MNHEY and CDR2 SMNVEV (reference sequence). CDR3: CASSLSGTSGQAQYF. CDR3 sequence (DNA): TGTGCCAGCAGTTTATCTGGGACTAGCGGCCAGGCGCAGTATTTT.

This clone was seen only a few times. The chain carries TRBV7-8 and TRBJ2-3; TRBD2 matches 8 bases. From germline, CDR1 is SGHVS and CDR2 FQNEAQ. The CDR3 spans 16 residues. The junction had 11 bases not matched to a gene; V was cut back by 1 base and J by 8 bases. The CDR3 loop reads CASSLVASGPSPTQYF. The CDR3 nucleotides read TGTGCCAGCAGCTTAGTGGCTAGCGGGCCGTCACCTACGCAGTATTTT. Supplemented by reference TRBV7-8 and TRBJ2-3, the full variable domain reads GAGVSQSPRYKVAKRGQDVALRCDPISGHVSLFWYQQALGQGPEFLTYFQNEAQLDKSGLPSDRFFAERPEGSVSTLKIQRTQQEDSAVYLCASSLVASGPSPTQYFGPGTRLTVL.

The CDR3 reads CASSLGGVGTDTQYF. CDR3 sequence (DNA): TGTGCCAGCAGCTTGGGAGGAGTGGGCACAGATACGCAGTATTTT. V gene TRBV5-6 combines with J gene TRBJ2-3; no reliable D call. Trimming took 0 bases from V and 1 from J, leaving 9 bases between them. This CDR3 is 15 amino acids long. Germline CDR1 SGHDT, CDR2 YYEEEE.

V is TRBV2 and J is TRBJ1-6; weak D call: TRBD1 (5 bases). This CDR3 is built from 12 residues. Trimming shortened V by 4 bases and J by 14 bases, and 12 bases separated the two germline ends. Germline CDR1 SNHLY, CDR2 FYNNEI. CDR3 coding DNA: TGTGCCAGCAGTGCTCAGGGTCCGACCCTCCACTTT. It encodes CASSAQGPTLHF.

This clone has a handful of counts. The chain employs TRBV15 and TRBJ2-1, with 9 bases that match TRBD2. CDR3 length: 16 amino acids. Germline CDR1 LNHNV, CDR2 YYDKDF (reference sequence). Trimming took 1 base from V and 5 from J; bases not matched to a gene: 6. This CDR3 reads CATSRGTSGPNNEQFF. The CDR3 DNA is TGTGCCACCAGCAGAGGTACTAGCGGGCCCAACAATGAGCAGTTCTTC.

The chain combines TRBV27 with TRBJ2-1; 13 bases map to TRBD2. V lost 0 bases and J lost 7; bases outside the gene matches: 0. The CDR3 extends over 15 amino acids. CDR1 and CDR2 from the germline V gene are MNHEY and SMNVEV (reference sequence). The CDR3: CASSLSLAGGNEQFF. As DNA, the CDR3 is TGTGCCAGCAGTTTATCACTAGCGGGAGGGAATGAGCAGTTCTTC.

The chain joins TRBV5-6 to TRBJ2-5, with D possibly matching TRBD2 (5 bases). Trimming stripped 4 bases from V and 3 bases from J, with 10 bases between. CDR3 length equals 13 residues. Germline values: CDR1 SGHDT, CDR2 YYEEEE. CDR3 bases: TGTGCCAGCAGCATACTAGGAGAAGAGACCCAGTACTTC. It encodes CASSILGEETQYF.

The V call is TRBV6-4, the J call TRBJ1-3; 7 nucleotides align to TRBD1. The CDR3 covers 16 residues. Trimming removed 9 bases from V and 0 bases from J; junction bases left unmatched: 11. In germline, CDR1 is MRHNA, CDR2 SNTAGT. The CDR3 region has the DNA TGTGCCAGTACTTTACGGGGACAGCTCTCTGGAAACACCATATATTTT. As protein: CASTLRGQLSGNTIYF.

This chain joins TRBV5-1 and TRBJ1-1; tentative D call: TRBD1 (5 bases). The CDR3 extends over 15 amino acids. V shed 2 bases and J shed 1 base, with 12 bases lying between them. Germline CDR1 and CDR2: SGHRS and YFSETQ. The CDR3 is CASSFSRGGNTEAFF. The CDR3, as DNA: TGCGCCAGCAGCTTCAGTCGGGGGGGGAACACTGAAGCTTTCTTT.

The chain combines TRBV29-1 with TRBJ2-7; 8 bases are shared with TRBD2. With V trimmed by 3 bases and J by 13 bases, 5 bases remained unmatched. Germline V gene data show CDR1 as SQVTM and CDR2 as ANQGSEA. This CDR3 spans 10 amino acids. CDR3 loop: CSVEAGGVYF. The CDR3 DNA reads as TGCAGCGTTGAGGCGGGGGGTGTTTACTTC.

This chain links TRBV14 with TRBJ1-2; D remains ambiguous. CDR3 length equals 13 residues. V dropped 5 bases and J dropped 2 bases, with 9 bases sitting between them. Germline CDR1 SGHDN, CDR2 FVKESK. The CDR3 bases are TGTGCCAGCAGCTACGACACGAACTATGGCTACACCTTC. Protein product: CASSYDTNYGYTF. The variable domain in full, completed from reference TRBV14 and TRBJ1-2, reads EAGVTQFPSHSVIEKGQTVTLRCDPISGHDNLYWYRRVMGKEIKFLLHFVKESKQDESGMPNNRFLAERTGGTYSTLKVQPAELEDSGVYFCASSYDTNYGYTFGSGTRLTVV.

CDR3 sequence (DNA): TGTGCCAGCAGCCTCCAAAGCGCCTACTATGGCTACACCTTC. It is translated as CASSLQSAYYGYTF. This sequence joins TRBV28 and TRBJ1-2; D gene ambiguous. The CDR3 has 14 residues. Germline CDR1 and CDR2: MDHEN and SYDVKM. V lost 6 bases and J lost 3, with 14 bases in between.

The rearrangement joins TRBV19 to TRBJ1-5; 8 nucleotides align to TRBD1. This CDR3 is 16 amino acids long. V was clipped by 5 bases and J by 10 bases; unmatched bases: 16. CDR1 is LNHDA, CDR2 SQIVND, per germline (reference sequence). The CDR3 DNA is TGTGCCAGTAGTCCCCGACAGGGGCTCCCCACCTTCCCCCAGCATTTT. This translates into CASSPRQGLPTFPQHF.